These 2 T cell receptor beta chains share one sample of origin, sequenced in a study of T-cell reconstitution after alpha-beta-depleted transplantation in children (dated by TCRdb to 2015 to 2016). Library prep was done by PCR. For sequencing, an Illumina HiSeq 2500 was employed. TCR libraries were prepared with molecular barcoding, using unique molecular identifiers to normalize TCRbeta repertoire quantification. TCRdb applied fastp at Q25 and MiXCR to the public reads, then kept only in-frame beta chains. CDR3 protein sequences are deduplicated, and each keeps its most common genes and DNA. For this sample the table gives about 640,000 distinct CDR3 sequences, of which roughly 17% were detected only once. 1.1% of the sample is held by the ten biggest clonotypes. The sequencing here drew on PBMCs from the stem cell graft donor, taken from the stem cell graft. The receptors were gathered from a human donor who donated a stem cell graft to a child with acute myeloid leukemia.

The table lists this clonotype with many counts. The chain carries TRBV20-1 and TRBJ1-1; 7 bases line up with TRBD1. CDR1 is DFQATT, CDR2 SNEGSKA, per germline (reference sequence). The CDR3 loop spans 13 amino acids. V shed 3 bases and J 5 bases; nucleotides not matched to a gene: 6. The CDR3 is CSASDPGGTEAFF. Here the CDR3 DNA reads TGCAGTGCTAGCGACCCAGGGGGGACTGAAGCTTTCTTT.

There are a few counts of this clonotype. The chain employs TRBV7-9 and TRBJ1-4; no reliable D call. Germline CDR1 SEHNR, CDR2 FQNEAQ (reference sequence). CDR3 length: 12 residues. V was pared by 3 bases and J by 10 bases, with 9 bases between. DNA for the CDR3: TGTGCCAGCAGCTTCTCTACCTCAAAACTGTTTTTT. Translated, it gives CASSFSTSKLFF.